A selection of T cell receptor beta chains follows, all from one sample in a study of blood T cell repertoires in COVID-19. Sequencing was performed with immunoSEQ multiplex PCR; in TCRdb, only in-frame clones are kept and a portion is missing. The table records roughly 40,000 clones, roughly 90% of them present only once. Material for sequencing was peripheral blood. These receptors all come from a human donor in a cohort sampled during active COVID-19. Each CDR3 is given with its conserved first and last residue. Fields, in order: D gene, J gene, V gene, clone size, CDR3 DNA, CDR3 protein. A D gene is named only where the DNA matches it firmly. Some rows have no size entry. The others give once, few or many, or a class for an expanded clone.

D: -; J: TRBJ1-4; V: TRBV2; size: -; DNA: TGTGCCAGCATACTTCAGGGTACAACTAATGAAAAACTGTTTTTT; CDR3: CASILQGTTNEKLFF
D: -; J: TRBJ2-1; V: TRBV18; size: -; DNA: TGTGCCAGCTCCCACCCGAGGGGGATGGGCAATGAGCAGTTCTTC; CDR3: CASSHPRGMGNEQFF
D: TRBD1; J: TRBJ2-4; V: TRBV10-3; size: -; DNA: TGTGCCATCAGAGACGACAGGGCTACAGAAAACATTCAGTACTTC; CDR3: CAIRDDRATENIQYF
D: TRBD1; J: TRBJ2-1; V: TRBV7-8; size: -; DNA: TGTGCCAGCAGCGCCGACAGGGGGCTCTGGAATGAGCAGTTCTTC; CDR3: CASSADRGLWNEQFF
D: TRBD1; J: TRBJ2-5; V: TRBV3-1/TRBV3-2; size: -; DNA: TGTGCCAGCAGCTTCCCGGACAGGGGGCTTGGAGAGACCCAGTACTTC; CDR3: CASSFPDRGLGETQYF
D: TRBD1; J: TRBJ1-2; V: TRBV24-1; size: -; DNA: TGTGCCACCAGTGATCCCGACAGGGATGGAAATGGCTACACCTTC; CDR3: CATSDPDRDGNGYTF
D: -; J: TRBJ2-7; V: TRBV6-6; size: -; DNA: TGTGCCAGCGTACCAGCGGGCACGGGGGGCGGCGAGCAGTACTTC; CDR3: CASVPAGTGGGEQYF
D: -; J: TRBJ1-1; V: TRBV3-1/TRBV3-2; size: -; DNA: TGTGCCAGCAGCCAAAAGAGCCCCCCAAGGAACACTGAAGCTTTCTTT; CDR3: CASSQKSPPRNTEAFF
D: -; J: TRBJ1-2; V: TRBV24-1; size: -; DNA: TGTGCCACCAGTGATTACAATAAGTACTATGGCTACACCTTC; CDR3: CATSDYNKYYGYTF
D: TRBD2; J: TRBJ2-5; V: TRBV5-1; size: -; DNA: TGCGCCAGCAGCATTAGCGGGGGCCTCCAAGAGACCCAGTACTTC; CDR3: CASSISGGLQETQYF
D: -; J: TRBJ1-1; V: TRBV7-2; size: -; DNA: TGTGCCAGCAGCTTAGAGGGGCGGGGTCTAACTGAAGCTTTCTTT; CDR3: CASSLEGRGLTEAFF
D: TRBD1; J: TRBJ2-3; V: TRBV7-9; size: once; DNA: TGTGCCAGCAGCTTTCTACAGGGGAGCACAGATACGCAGTATTTT; CDR3: CASSFLQGSTDTQYF
D: TRBD1; J: TRBJ1-2; V: TRBV5-4; size: -; DNA: TGTGCCAGCAGCACGAAATCAACCGGGACAGACTATGGCTACACCTTC; CDR3: CASSTKSTGTDYGYTF
D: TRBD2; J: TRBJ2-5; V: TRBV5-1; size: -; DNA: TGCGCCAGCAGCTCGGGACTAGCGGGGGTACAAGAGACCCAGTACTTC; CDR3: CASSSGLAGVQETQYF
D: TRBD1; J: TRBJ1-3; V: TRBV6-5; size: -; DNA: TGTGCCAGCAGTTCGGACAGGGCCCGCTCTGGAAACACCATATATTTT; CDR3: CASSSDRARSGNTIYF
D: -; J: TRBJ1-2; V: TRBV6-5; size: -; DNA: TGTGCCAGCAGTTACTCGAAGGGGGTTGGCTACACCTTC; CDR3: CASSYSKGVGYTF
D: TRBD1; J: TRBJ2-7; V: TRBV7-9; size: few; DNA: TGTGCCAGCAGCCCGGTGGACAGGGCCCCTTACGAGCAGTACTTC; CDR3: CASSPVDRAPYEQYF